Presented here are 12 T cell receptor beta chains from one specimen sequenced in a study of technical replicates of blood from a handful of donors (dated by TCRdb to about 2017). Library preparation used the immunoSEQ multiplex PCR assay. The table comes from immuneACCESS by way of TCRdb, which keeps in-frame sequences with V and J called. Part of the clones is missing from these tables; in studies checked, under half for an unresolved V gene and the rest for unknown reasons. Present in this sample are roughly 80,000 clones, more than 85% of which were seen just once. About 0.37% of the sample comes from the top ten. The sample comprised T cells isolated from PBMCs. Receptors originate from a human donor in good health.

This chain joins TRBV25-1 and TRBJ2-2; TRBD1 might be the D (5 bases). CDR1 MGHDK and CDR2 SYGVNS come from the germline V gene. The CDR3 totals 15 residues. V gave up 2 bases and J gave up 1 base, with 8 bases separating them. CDR3 coding DNA: TGTGCCAGCAGTGAACAGGGAATGAACACCGGGGAGCTGTTTTTT. Translated, it gives CASSEQGMNTGELFF.

The CDR3: CASSFRSNYGYTF. As DNA, the CDR3 is TGTGCCAGCAGCTTTCGGTCTAACTATGGCTACACCTTC. The V gene is TRBV5-8, the J gene TRBJ1-2; D is unclear. V was clipped by 2 bases and J by 0 bases, with 5 bases between them. CDR3 length: 13 amino acids. Per the germline V gene, CDR1 is SGHTS and CDR2 is YDEGEE.

The chain's CDR3 is CASSINRGVLNEQFF. The CDR3 nucleotides read TGTGCCAGCAGCATAAACAGGGGGGTACTGAATGAGCAGTTCTTC. V and J are TRBV7-6 and TRBJ2-1; 8 positions agree with TRBD1. The germline CDR1 and CDR2 sequences are SGHVS and FNYEAQ. The CDR3 is 15 amino acids. V dropped 5 bases and J dropped 7; count of bases not matched to a gene: 10.

The rearrangement uses TRBV2 and TRBJ2-1, with TRBD1 matching 8 bases. The CDR3 consists of 14 residues. Losses at the gene ends were 8 bases for V and 4 bases for J; bases not matched to a gene: 7. Germline CDR1 and CDR2: SNHLY and FYNNEI. This CDR3 is CASYGTGGYNEQFF. The CDR3 DNA reads TGTGCCAGCTACGGCACAGGGGGGTACAATGAGCAGTTCTTC.

The V call is TRBV11-2, the J call TRBJ1-4; TRBD1 is a possible D gene (5 bases). The germline CDR1 and CDR2 sequences are SGHAT and FQNNGV. This CDR3 has 13 amino acids. The V end was cut by 5 bases, the J end by 8 bases, with 12 bases between. CDR3 sequence: CASSHFWTEKLFF. The CDR3 DNA reads TGTGCCAGCAGCCATTTCTGGACAGAAAAACTGTTTTTT.

The rearrangement joins TRBV7-3 to TRBJ2-2; a weak D match, TRBD1 (6 bases). The V gene's germline CDR1 is SGHTA and CDR2 FQGTGA. CDR3 length: 15 amino acids. V was trimmed by 4 bases and J by 5 bases, leaving 14 bases between them. CDR3 loop: CASSSNRAETGELFF. Written as DNA, the CDR3 is TGTGCCAGCAGCTCCAACAGGGCGGAAACCGGGGAGCTGTTTTTT.

This rearrangement joins TRBV9 to TRBJ2-7; D gene unclear. The CDR3 totals 13 residues. Trimming cost V 0 bases and J 5 bases, with 9 bases left between them. From germline, CDR1 is SGDLS and CDR2 YYNGEE. CDR3 sequence reads: CASSVAPLDEQYF. Written as DNA, the CDR3 is TGTGCCAGCAGCGTAGCTCCATTAGACGAGCAGTACTTC.

The chain links TRBV30 to TRBJ2-5; D remains ambiguous. The V end lost 2 bases, the J end lost 3 bases, and 10 bases lay between the germline ends. Per the germline V gene, CDR1 is GTSNPN and CDR2 is SVGIG (reference sequence). The CDR3 length is 13 residues. CDR3 residues: CAWSPPGEETQYF. The CDR3 DNA reads as TGTGCCTGGAGTCCCCCCGGAGAAGAGACCCAGTACTTC.

J is TRBJ2-1 and V is TRBV6-5; weak D call: TRBD2 (6 bases). The CDR3 totals 15 residues. V was shortened by 6 bases and J by 7 bases, with 19 bases between the two germline ends. Germline V CDR1 and CDR2: MNHEY, SVGAGI. The CDR3 DNA reads TGTGCCAGCAGACTTACCACTAGCACCCAAAATGAGCAGTTCTTC. Translated: CASRLTTSTQNEQFF.

The chain is built from TRBV6-5 and TRBJ2-1; 10 bases are a match to TRBD1. CDR1 is MNHEY and CDR2 is SVGAGI in the germline V gene. CDR3 length equals 16 residues. J gave up 8 bases and V 0 bases, and 7 bases lay outside the gene matches. In DNA, the CDR3 is TGTGCCAGCAGTTACTCAAGGGACAGGGGAGGCGATGAGCAGTTCTTC. Protein sequence: CASSYSRDRGGDEQFF.

The CDR3 reads CASSLTGSEQYF. CDR3 nucleotide sequence: TGTGCCAGCAGCTTAACAGGGAGCGAGCAGTACTTC. The chain employs TRBV7-9 and TRBJ2-7; D perhaps matches TRBD1 (6 bases). Germline V lookup: CDR1 SEHNR, CDR2 FQNEAQ (reference sequence). The V end was cut by 2 bases, the J end by 6 bases, with 8 bases between. The CDR3 spans 12 residues.

The chain couples TRBV2 to TRBJ1-4, with 9 bases matching TRBD1. This CDR3 is built from 18 residues. Trimming removed 4 bases from V and 4 bases from J; junction bases left unmatched: 13. From germline, CDR1 is SNHLY and CDR2 FYNNEI. CDR3 protein: CASSGDRDITENNEKLFF. CDR3 in DNA: TGTGCCAGCAGTGGGGACAGGGACATCACCGAAAATAATGAAAAACTGTTTTTT.